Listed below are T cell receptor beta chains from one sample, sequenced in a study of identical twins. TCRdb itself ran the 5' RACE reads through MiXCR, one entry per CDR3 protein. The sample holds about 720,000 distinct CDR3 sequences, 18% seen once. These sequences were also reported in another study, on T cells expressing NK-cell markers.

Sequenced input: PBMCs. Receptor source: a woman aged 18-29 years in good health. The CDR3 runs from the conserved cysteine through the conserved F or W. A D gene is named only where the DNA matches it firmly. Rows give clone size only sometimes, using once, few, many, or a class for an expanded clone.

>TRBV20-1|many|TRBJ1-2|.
TGCAGTGCTAGTCGGGGGCACTATGGCTACACCTTC
CSASRGHYGYTF
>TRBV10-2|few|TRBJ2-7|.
TGCGCCAGCAGTTGGGGGACTCTTACTTCCTACGAGCAGTACTTC
CASSWGTLTSYEQYF
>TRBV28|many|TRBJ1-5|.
TGTGCCAGCAGTTTCAACGGACAGCCCCAGCATTTT
CASSFNGQPQHF
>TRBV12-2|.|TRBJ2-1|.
TGTGCAAGTCGCTTAGCCTCACCATGTGAGCAGTTCTTC
CASRLASPCEQFF
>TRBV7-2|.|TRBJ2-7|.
TGTGCCAGCAGCTTTCCCGGGGCCGGATACGAGCAGTACTTC
CASSFPGAGYEQYF
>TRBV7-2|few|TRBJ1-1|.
TGTGCCAGCAGCCTCCGACAGAGACGACTAGCTTTCTTT
CASSLRQRRLAFF
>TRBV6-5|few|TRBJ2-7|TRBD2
TGTGCCAGCAGTTACTTGTCTAGCGGGGTGCCCAGGGAGCAGTACTTC
CASSYLSSGVPREQYF
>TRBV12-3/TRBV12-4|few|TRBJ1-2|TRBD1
TGTGCCAGCAGGATCAGGACAGGGCGTTACCCTGGCTACACCTTC
CASRIRTGRYPGYTF
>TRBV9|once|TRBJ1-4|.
TGTGCCAGCAGCGTAGGTCGGATAAATGAAAAACTGTTTTTT
CASSVGRINEKLFF
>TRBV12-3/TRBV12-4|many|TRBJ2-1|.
TGTGCCAGCAGGTCCCCTTGGGGCGGGACTTTAATGCGAAGAGAGGTCTTC
CASRSPWGGTLMRREVF
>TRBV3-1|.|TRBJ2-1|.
TGTGCCAGCAGCCATGCCGGGGGCAACAATGAGCAGTTCTTC
CASSHAGGNNEQFF
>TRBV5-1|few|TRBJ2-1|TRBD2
TGCGCCAGCAAATACATGAGCGGGAGGGGCGGGAATGAGCAGTTCTTC
CASKYMSGRGGNEQFF
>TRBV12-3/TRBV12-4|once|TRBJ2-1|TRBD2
TGTGCCACCCTCGCGGGGGGAATCTGGAATGAGCAGTTCTTC
CATLAGGIWNEQFF
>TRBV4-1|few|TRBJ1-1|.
TGCGCCAGCAGCCAAGACCCCGCAGCGAACACTGAAGCTTTCTTT
CASSQDPAANTEAFF
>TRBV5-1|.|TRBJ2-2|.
TGCGCCAGCAGCCCTTACATGAACACCGGGGAGCTGTTTTTT
CASSPYMNTGELFF
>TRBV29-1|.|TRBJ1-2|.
TGCAGCGTTGAAGAGGGGGTGGCTAACTATGGCTACACCTTC
CSVEEGVANYGYTF
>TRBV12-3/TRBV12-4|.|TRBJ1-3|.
TGTGCCAGCAGCCCGACGGCGGACACCATATATTTT
CASSPTADTIYF
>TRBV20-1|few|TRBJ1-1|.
TGCAGTGCTAGAGAGACGCTGAACACTGAATCTTTCTTT
CSARETLNTESFF
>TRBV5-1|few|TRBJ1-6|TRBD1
TGCGCCAGCCGGGACAGGACGGGTGGGGATTCACCCCTCCACTTT
CASRDRTGGDSPLHF
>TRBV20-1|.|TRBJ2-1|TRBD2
TGCAGTGCTCCGCCGACTAGCGGGAAGACAATATCCTACAATGAGCAGTTCTTC
CSAPPTSGKTISYNEQFF
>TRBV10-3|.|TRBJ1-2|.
TGTGCCATCAGTGACTACTCGACTGTCAGTGGCTACACCTTC
CAISDYSTVSGYTF
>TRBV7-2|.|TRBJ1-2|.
TGTGCCAGCAGCGTGACAGAAACTAACTATGGCTACACCTTC
CASSVTETNYGYTF
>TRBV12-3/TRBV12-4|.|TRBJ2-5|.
TGTGCCAGCAGTTTTAGCACTCAAGAGACCCAGTACTTC
CASSFSTQETQYF
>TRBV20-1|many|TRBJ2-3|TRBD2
TGCAGTGCTAGGACTAGCGGGAGCACAGATACGCAGTATTTT
CSARTSGSTDTQYF
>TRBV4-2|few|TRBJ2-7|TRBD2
TGTGCCAGCAGTCCGTACCCGGGACTAGCATATGAGTACGAGCAGTACTTC
CASSPYPGLAYEYEQYF
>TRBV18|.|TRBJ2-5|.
TGTGCCAGCTCACCCACGGTTACTCGAAACCAAGAGACCCAGTACTTC
CASSPTVTRNQETQYF
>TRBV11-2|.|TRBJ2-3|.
TGTGCCAGCAGCTCCCCCCCGCTGATAGAGGTTGGAGATACGCAGTATTTT
CASSSPPLIEVGDTQYF
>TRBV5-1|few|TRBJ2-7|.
TGCGCCAGTTGCCGGGACTCCTACGAGCAGTACTTC
CASCRDSYEQYF
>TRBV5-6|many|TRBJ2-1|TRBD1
TGTGCCAGCAGCATCGACAGGGTGGATGAGCAGTTCTTC
CASSIDRVDEQFF
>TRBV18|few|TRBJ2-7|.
TGTGCCAGCTCACCACCCGCGGACGTCTACGAGCAGTACTTC
CASSPPADVYEQYF
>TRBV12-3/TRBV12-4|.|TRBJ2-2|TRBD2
TGTGCCAGCAGTTTTCGGCGGGGGGGTGTCACCGGGGAGCTGTTTTTT
CASSFRRGGVTGELFF
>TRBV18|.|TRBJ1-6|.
TGTGCCAGCTCACCGCCGACAGGAGGGGCACCCCTCCACTTT
CASSPPTGGAPLHF
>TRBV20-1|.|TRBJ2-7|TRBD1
TGCAGTGCCATGATGGGTCGGACAGGGGCGTACGAGCAGTACTTC
CSAMMGRTGAYEQYF
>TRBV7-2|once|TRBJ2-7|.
TGTGCCAGCAGCTTAGAATTCCAGCGGAGCTACGAGCAGTACTTC
CASSLEFQRSYEQYF
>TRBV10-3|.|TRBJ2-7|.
TGTGCCATCAGTGAGTCACAGCCTCGCTACGAGCAGTACTTC
CAISESQPRYEQYF
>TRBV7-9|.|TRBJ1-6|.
TGTGCCAGCGTAGGGTTAGGTAATTCACCCCTCCACTTT
CASVGLGNSPLHF
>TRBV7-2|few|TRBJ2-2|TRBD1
TGTGCCAGCAGCACTAGACAGGGCGCCACCGGGGAGCTGTTTTTT
CASSTRQGATGELFF
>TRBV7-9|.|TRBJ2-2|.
TGTGCCAGCAGCAAAATCGGGTACAACACCGGGGAGCTGTTTTTT
CASSKIGYNTGELFF
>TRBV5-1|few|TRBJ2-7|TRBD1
TGCGCCAGCAGCTTGGGGGGAATCCGGGACAGGGCATCCGAGCAGTACTTC
CASSLGGIRDRASEQYF
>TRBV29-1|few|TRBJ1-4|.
TGCAGCGCGGCGGGAGGGGATATAAATGAAAAACTGTTTTTT
CSAAGGDINEKLFF
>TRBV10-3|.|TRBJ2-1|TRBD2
TGTGCCATCAGTGACCAGGGACTAGCGGACAATGAGCAGTTCTTC
CAISDQGLADNEQFF
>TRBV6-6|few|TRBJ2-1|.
TGTGCCAGCAGCTCCGGACTTGTGGGTGAGCAGTTCTTC
CASSSGLVGEQFF
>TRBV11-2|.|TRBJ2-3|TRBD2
TGTGCCAGCAGCTTAGGAACGGGGGGAAGGGCAGCTACGCAGTATTTT
CASSLGTGGRAATQYF
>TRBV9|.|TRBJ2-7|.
TGTGCCAGCAGCCGTCGACAGACTAACGAGCAGTACTTC
CASSRRQTNEQYF
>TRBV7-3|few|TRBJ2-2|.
TGTGCCAGCAGCTTAAGCCCGGGGAACACCGGGGAGCTGTTTTTT
CASSLSPGNTGELFF